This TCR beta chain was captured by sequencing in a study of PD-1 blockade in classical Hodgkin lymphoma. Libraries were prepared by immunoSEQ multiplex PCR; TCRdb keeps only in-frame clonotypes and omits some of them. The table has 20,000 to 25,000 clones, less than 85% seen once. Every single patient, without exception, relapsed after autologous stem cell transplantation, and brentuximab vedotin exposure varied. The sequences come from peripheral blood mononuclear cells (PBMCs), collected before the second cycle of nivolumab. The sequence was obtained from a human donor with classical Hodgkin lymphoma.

The CDR3 protein is CASSADRGYEQYF. The CDR3 coding sequence is TGCGCCAGCAGTGCGGACAGGGGCTACGAGCAGTACTTC. This chain uses TRBV10-1 with TRBJ2-7; 9 positions match TRBD1. J was trimmed by 3 bases and V by 4 bases; bases with no gene match: 1. This CDR3 comprises 13 residues. CDR1 and CDR2 (germline): WNHNN, SYGVQD (reference sequence).